One TCR beta chain is described in this entry. Its antigen is as yet unknown. The data originate from a study of cytomegalovirus exposure and HLA in healthy donors. Study-wide background: When 350 to 500 donors were genotyped, about 86% of them were found to fall in the Caucasian-associated ancestry cluster. Regarding the study as a whole: 16,951 TCR beta sequences were associated with HLA alleles at 0.05 false discovery rate in a later analysis. Roughly even sequencing depth across donors was the assumption behind the presence/absence analyses. Accurate predictions that matched the HLA-A and HLA-B alleles of most subjects were reportedly made from TCR beta sequences.

Germline lookup yields CDR1 LNHDA and CDR2 SQIVND (reference sequence). After removal of 5 bases from V and 10 bases from J, the junction contained 10 bases not matched to a gene. This CDR3 has 13 residues. Both 60 Vbeta primers and 13 Jbeta primers went into the PCR. Clones were read by immunoSEQ multiplex PCR, and TCRdb kept only the in-frame ones, dropping some. The sample includes roughly 120,000 clones, more than 65% of them seen just once. Sequencing was carried out using PBMCs. The TCR sequence derives from a woman aged 40 to 49 in good health and CMV-seropositive. The rearrangement links TRBV19 to TRBJ1-1; 7 positions match TRBD1. In DNA form, the CDR3 reads TGTGCCAGTAGTCCCCGGGACAGCCTCTTAGCTTTCTTT. Translation gives CASSPRDSLLAFF. The full variable domain, completed using reference TRBV19 and TRBJ1-1, is DGGITQSPKYLFRKEGQNVTLSCEQNLNHDAMYWYRQDPGQGLRLIYYSQIVNDFQKGDIAEGYSVSREKKESFPLTVTSAQKNPTAFYLCASSPRDSLLAFFGQGTRLTVV.